The 3 T cell receptor beta chains below come from one sample, sequenced in a study of blood T cell repertoires in COVID-19. Sequenced by immunoSEQ multiplex PCR; TCRdb stores in-frame clones only, minus some. The table has 45,000 to 55,000 clones, approximately 88% seen once; the top ten hold 3.5%. Sequences were obtained from peripheral blood. The origin of the receptors is a human donor in a cohort sampled during active COVID-19.

The chain combines TRBV18 with TRBJ1-1, with a weak D call TRBD1 (6 bases). From germline, CDR1 is KGHSH and CDR2 LQKENI. Trimming took 6 bases from V and 4 from J, leaving 12 bases between them. The CDR3 runs to 13 residues. CDR3 sequence reads: CASSTGRGTEAFF. The CDR3 nucleotides read TGTGCCAGCTCTACCGGCAGGGGCACTGAAGCTTTCTTT.

V is TRBV18 and J is TRBJ2-7; maybe TRBD1 (5 bases). The CDR3 loop spans 13 amino acids. The germline gives CDR1 KGHSH, CDR2 LQKENI. V lost 4 bases and J lost 3, with 10 bases in between. Here the CDR3 reads CASSLTDSYEQYF. Written as DNA, the CDR3 is TGTGCCAGCTCACTCACTGACAGCTACGAGCAGTACTTC.

The table lists this clone with a few counts. The chain links TRBV11-2 to TRBJ2-7, with 7 bases matching TRBD1. There are 13 residues in the CDR3. Unmatched junction bases numbered 7, after V lost 8 bases and J lost 3 bases. The V gene's germline CDR1 is SGHAT and CDR2 FQNNGV. The CDR3 is CASEGTAVYEQYF. In DNA form, the CDR3 reads TGTGCCAGCGAGGGGACAGCTGTCTACGAGCAGTACTTC.